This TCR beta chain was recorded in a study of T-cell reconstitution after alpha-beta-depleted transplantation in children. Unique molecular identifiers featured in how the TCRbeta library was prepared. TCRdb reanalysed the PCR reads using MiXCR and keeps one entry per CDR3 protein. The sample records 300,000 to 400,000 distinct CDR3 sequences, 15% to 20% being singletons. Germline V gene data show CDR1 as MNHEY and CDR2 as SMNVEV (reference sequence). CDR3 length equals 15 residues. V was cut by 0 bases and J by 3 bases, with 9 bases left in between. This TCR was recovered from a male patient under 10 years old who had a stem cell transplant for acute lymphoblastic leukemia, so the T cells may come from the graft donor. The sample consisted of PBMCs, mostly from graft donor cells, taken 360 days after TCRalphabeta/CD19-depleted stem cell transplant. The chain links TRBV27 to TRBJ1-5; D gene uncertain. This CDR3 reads CASSLSIFHNQPQHF. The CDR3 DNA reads TGTGCCAGCAGTTTATCGATTTTTCACAATCAGCCCCAGCATTTT.